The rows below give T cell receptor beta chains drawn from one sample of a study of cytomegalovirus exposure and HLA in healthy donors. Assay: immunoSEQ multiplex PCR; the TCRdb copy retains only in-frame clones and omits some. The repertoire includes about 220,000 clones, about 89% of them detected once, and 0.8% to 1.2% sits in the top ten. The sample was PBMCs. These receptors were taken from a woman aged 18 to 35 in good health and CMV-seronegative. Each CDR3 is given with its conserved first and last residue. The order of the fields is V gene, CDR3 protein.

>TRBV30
CAWRDRDRVVTDTQYF
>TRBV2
CASGREATDTQYF
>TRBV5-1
CASRTGRGDGYTF
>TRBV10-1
CASSEGIAGGHEQYF
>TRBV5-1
CASSPGQGDQPQHF
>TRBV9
CASSDASGLIVTGELFF
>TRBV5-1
CASSLGQGGTGELFF
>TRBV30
CAWIRQPGQYSLSSGNTIYF
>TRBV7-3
CASSRLGVNEQYF
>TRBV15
CATSVRREGRETQYF
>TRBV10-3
CAISESPTDYKLAETYEQYF
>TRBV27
CASSSDRGVWQPQHF
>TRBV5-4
CASSLAAGRNYGYTF
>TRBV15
CATSRDEGQAYEQYF
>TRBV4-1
CASSRPTGNTEAFF
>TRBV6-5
CASSSEGRERETQYF
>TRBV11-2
CASSFGTSGYEQYF
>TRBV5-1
CASSGGTGADQPQHF
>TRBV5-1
CASSPVGQALPGAQHF
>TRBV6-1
CASSSWGTGGYEQYF
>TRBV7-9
CASSWSSGSTYEQYF
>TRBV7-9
CASSGWDRGLYGYTF
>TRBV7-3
CASSLTRLDSTDTQYF
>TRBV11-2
CASSPDTANTGELFF
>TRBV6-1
CASSARTGEPGELFF